This is a list of T cell receptor beta chains from one sample in a study of chemoradiotherapy in HPV16-positive cancers. Method: immunoSEQ multiplex PCR; TCRdb's copy keeps in-frame clones and lacks some. The data show around 10,000 clones, roughly 77% seen once. Sample collection was performed from a patient who underwent chemoradiotherapy. These receptors all come from a human donor with HPV-associated anogenital cancer. Each CDR3 is given without its conserved first and last residue. The size field is filled for only some rows; it gives once, few, many or a size class.

TRBJ2-3	few	TRBV7-2	ASSLGLAGASYTDTQY
TRBJ1-3	.	TRBV10-3	AIATGTGGNTIY
TRBJ2-7	.	TRBV1	TSSQEGRREQY
TRBJ2-7	few	TRBV7-2	ASSRGGYEQY
TRBJ2-5	.	TRBV7-2	ASSPFSGDQETQY
TRBJ1-1	few	TRBV18	ASSSEFNTEAF
TRBJ1-1	.	TRBV5-1	ASSSGRGGFNAEAF
TRBJ2-2	.	TRBV9	ASSPRHQNTGELF
TRBJ1-4	once	TRBV7-9	ASSRTENEKLF
TRBJ2-5	few	TRBV5-4	ASSLRGGRETQY
TRBJ2-7	.	TRBV7-2	ASSRANSGQPLNEQY
TRBJ2-1	.	TRBV19	ASTNGATGGRLPKYNEQF
TRBJ1-3	.	TRBV5-6	ASSLKGTGTNTIY
TRBJ1-6	once	TRBV30	AWRQQGSSPLH
TRBJ2-1	few	TRBV28	ASSLSAYRNNEQF
TRBJ1-1	.	TRBV21-1	ASSKERLMNTEAF
TRBJ2-3	.	TRBV29-1	SPHGRGRRKDTQY
TRBJ2-1	.	TRBV9	ASSALSWAEQF
TRBJ1-5	.	TRBV4-1	ASSFRLDRDNQPQH
TRBJ1-2	.	TRBV9	ASSVGRGYYGYT
TRBJ1-2	few	TRBV5-1	ASSLVGNYGYT
TRBJ2-7	.	TRBV7-2	ASSLGLAGGHHEQY
TRBJ1-1	.	TRBV10-3	AIRKDRGLSTEAF
TRBJ1-1	.	TRBV5-6	ASSLPATEAF
TRBJ1-1	.	TRBV29-1	SALMGTGRYEAF
TRBJ1-5	.	TRBV5-8	ASSLDRGEPQH
TRBJ2-1	.	TRBV11-3	ASSLGTSGYYNEQF